This TCR beta chain is from a study of CD4 T cells in relation to SARS-CoV-2 and coronaviruses. Findings and limits, study-wide: Each donor contributed either pre-pandemic or post-infection samples, not both.

CD4+ T cells from unexposed donors were obtained before the COVID-19 pandemic (2011-2018). Isolation of CD4+ T cells took place after less than twelve days in culture. Cells permitting, SARS-CoV-2 S/N and four cold-coronavirus spikes were tested on unexposed-donor CD4+ T cells. Trimming left V 6 bases short and J 1 base short, with 13 bases between. The CDR3 covers 15 residues. Germline V gene sequence: CDR1 SNHLY, CDR2 FYNNEI. Generated by immunoSEQ multiplex PCR, the TCRdb table keeps only in-frame clones and is missing some. This sample has around 23,000 clones, with 73% found just once. On this clone itself: What it binds is unknown.

The chain carries TRBV2 and TRBJ1-5; weak D call: TRBD1 (5 bases). Source material: CD4+ T cells from PBMCs, cultured in vitro. The sequence was obtained from a human donor in good health. The CDR3 DNA reads TGTGCCAGCAGGAGGGGAGGAGGGAGCAATCAGCCCCAGCATTTT. It is translated as CASRRGGGSNQPQHF.